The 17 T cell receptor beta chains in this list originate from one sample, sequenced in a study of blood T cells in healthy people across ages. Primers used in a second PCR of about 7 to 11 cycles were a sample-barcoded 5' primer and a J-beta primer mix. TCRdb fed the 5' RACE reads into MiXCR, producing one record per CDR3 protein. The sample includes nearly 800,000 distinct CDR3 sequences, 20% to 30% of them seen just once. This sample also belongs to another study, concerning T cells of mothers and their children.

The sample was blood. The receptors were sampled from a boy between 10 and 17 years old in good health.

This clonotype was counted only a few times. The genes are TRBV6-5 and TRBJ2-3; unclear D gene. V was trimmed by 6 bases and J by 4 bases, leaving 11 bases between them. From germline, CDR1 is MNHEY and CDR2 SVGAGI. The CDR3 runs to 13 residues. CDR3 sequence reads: CASSRVRADTQYF. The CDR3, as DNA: TGTGCCAGCAGCCGAGTAAGGGCAGATACGCAGTATTTT.

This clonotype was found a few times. The chain's CDR3 is CASSYTAGPIYEQYF. The DNA of the CDR3 is TGTGCCAGCAGTTACACCGCGGGACCTATCTACGAGCAGTACTTC. The chain combines TRBV6-5 with TRBJ2-5, with D tentatively TRBD2 (6 bases). The assigned J gene may be wrong: the sequence end matches TRBJ2-7 better. The CDR3 is 15 amino acids. Germline loops: CDR1 MNHEY, CDR2 SVGAGI.

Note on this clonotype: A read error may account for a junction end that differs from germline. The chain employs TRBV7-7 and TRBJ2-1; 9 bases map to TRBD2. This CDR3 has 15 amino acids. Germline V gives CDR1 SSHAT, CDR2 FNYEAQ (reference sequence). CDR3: CASSRRLAEYNEQFF. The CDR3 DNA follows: TGTGCTAGCAGCCGCCGACTAGCGGAATACAATGAGCAGTTCTTC.

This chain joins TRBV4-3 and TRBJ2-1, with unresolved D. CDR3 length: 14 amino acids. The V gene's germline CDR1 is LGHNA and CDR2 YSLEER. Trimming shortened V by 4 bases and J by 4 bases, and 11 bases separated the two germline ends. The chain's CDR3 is CASSPDDKYNEQFF. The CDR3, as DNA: TGCGCCAGCAGCCCTGATGATAAATACAATGAGCAGTTCTTC.

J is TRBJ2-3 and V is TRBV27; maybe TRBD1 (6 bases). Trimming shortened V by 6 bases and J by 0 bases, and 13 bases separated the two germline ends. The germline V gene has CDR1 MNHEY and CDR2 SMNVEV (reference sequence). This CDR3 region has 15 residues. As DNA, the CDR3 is TGTGCCAGCAGATCTGGGACAACTAGCACAGATACGCAGTATTTT. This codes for CASRSGTTSTDTQYF.

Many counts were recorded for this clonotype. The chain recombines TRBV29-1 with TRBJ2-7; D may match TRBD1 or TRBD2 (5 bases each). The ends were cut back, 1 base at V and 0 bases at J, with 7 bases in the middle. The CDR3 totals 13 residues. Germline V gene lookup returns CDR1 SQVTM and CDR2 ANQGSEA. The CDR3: CSVEGGTSYEQYF. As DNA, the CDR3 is TGCAGCGTTGAAGGGGGGACCTCCTACGAGCAGTACTTC.

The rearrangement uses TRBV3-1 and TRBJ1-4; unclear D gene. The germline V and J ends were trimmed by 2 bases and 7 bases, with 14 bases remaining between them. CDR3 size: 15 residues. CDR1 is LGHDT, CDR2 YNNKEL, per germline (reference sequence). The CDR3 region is CASSQTLARGEKLFF. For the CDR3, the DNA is TGTGCCAGCAGCCAAACTTTAGCTCGGGGTGAAAAACTGTTTTTT.

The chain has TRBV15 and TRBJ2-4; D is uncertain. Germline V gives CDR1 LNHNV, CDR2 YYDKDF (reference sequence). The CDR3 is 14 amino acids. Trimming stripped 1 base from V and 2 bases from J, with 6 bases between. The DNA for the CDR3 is TGTGCCACCAGCAGAGTCGGACCCAAAAACATTCAGTACTTC. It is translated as CATSRVGPKNIQYF. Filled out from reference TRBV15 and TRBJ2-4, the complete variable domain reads DAMVIQNPRYQVTQFGKPVTLSCSQTLNHNVMYWYQQKSSQAPKLLFHYYDKDFNNEADTPDNFQSRRPNTSFCFLDIRSPGLGDTAMYLCATSRVGPKNIQYFGAGTRLSVL.

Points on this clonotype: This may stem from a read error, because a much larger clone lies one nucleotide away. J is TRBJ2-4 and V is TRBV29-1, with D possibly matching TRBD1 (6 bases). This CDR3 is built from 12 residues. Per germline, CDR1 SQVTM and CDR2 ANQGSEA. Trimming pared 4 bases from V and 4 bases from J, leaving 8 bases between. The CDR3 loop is CSVVGTKNIQYF. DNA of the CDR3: TGCAGCGTTGTCGGGACAAAAAACATTCAGTACTTC.

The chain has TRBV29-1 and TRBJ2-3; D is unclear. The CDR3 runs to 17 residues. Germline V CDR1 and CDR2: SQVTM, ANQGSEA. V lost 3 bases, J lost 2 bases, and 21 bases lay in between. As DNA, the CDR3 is TGCAGCGTTGAGGGTGTGGGCCTAACCGGTCCCACAGATACGCAGTATTTT. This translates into CSVEGVGLTGPTDTQYF.

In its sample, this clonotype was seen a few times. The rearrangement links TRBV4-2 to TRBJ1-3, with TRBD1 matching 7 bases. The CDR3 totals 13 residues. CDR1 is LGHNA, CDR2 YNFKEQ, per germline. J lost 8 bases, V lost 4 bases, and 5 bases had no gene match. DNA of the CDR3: TGTGCCAGCAGCCGGGCAGGGGGGGACACCATATATTTT. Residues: CASSRAGGDTIYF.

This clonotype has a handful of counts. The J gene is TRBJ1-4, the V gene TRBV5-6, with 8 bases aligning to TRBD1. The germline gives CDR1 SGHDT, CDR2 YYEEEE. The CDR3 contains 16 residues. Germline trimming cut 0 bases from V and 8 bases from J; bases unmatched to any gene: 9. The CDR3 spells CASSLAQGAVSEKLFF. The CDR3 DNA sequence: TGTGCCAGCAGCTTGGCCCAGGGGGCTGTATCGGAAAAACTGTTTTTT.

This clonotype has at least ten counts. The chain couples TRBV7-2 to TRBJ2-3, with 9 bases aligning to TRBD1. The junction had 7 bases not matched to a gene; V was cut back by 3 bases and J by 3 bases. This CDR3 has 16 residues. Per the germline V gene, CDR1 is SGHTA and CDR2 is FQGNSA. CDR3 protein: CASSLDRGLSTDTQYF. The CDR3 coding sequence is TGTGCCAGCAGCTTGGACAGGGGTTTATCAACAGATACGCAGTATTTT. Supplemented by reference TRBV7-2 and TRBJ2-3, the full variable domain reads GAGVSQSPSNKVTEKGKDVELRCDPISGHTALYWYRQSLGQGLEFLIYFQGNSAPDKSGLPSDRFSAERTGGSVSTLTIQRTQQEDSAVYLCASSLDRGLSTDTQYFGPGTRLTVL.

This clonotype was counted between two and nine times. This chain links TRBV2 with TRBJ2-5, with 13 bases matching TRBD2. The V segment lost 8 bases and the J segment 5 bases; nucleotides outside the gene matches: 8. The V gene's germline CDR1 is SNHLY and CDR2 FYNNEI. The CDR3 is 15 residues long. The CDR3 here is CASGTSGMFGETQYF. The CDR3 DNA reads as TGTGCCAGCGGGACTAGCGGGATGTTCGGTGAGACCCAGTACTTC.

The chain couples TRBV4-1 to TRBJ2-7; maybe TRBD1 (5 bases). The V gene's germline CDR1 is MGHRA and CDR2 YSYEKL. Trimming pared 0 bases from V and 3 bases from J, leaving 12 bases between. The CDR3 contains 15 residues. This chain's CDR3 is CASSQEARVVYEQYF. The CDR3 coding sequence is TGCGCCAGCAGCCAAGAGGCCAGGGTGGTCTACGAGCAGTACTTC.

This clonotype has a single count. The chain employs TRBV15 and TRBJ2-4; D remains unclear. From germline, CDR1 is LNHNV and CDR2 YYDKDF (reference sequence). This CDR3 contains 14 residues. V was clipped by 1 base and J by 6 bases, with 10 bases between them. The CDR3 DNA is TGTGCCACCAGCAGAGTATTGTCGGGAAACATTCAGTACTTC. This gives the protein CATSRVLSGNIQYF.

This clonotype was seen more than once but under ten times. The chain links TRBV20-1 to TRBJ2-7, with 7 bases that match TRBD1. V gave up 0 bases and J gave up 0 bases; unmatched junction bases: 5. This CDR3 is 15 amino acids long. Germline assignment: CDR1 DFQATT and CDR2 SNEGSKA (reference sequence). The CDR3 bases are TGCAGTGCTAGAGATCGACAGGGTTCCTCCTACGAGCAGTACTTC. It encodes CSARDRQGSSYEQYF.